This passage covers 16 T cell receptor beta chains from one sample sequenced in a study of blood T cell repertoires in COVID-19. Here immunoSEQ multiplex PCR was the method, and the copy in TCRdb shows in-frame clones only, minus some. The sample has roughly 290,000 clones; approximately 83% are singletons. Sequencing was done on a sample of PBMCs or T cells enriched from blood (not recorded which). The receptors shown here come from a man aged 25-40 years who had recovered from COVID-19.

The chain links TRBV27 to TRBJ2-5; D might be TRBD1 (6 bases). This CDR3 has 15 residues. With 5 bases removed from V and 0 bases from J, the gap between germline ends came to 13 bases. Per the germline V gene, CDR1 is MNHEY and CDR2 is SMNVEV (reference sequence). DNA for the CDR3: TGTGCCAGCAGTCTCCGACAGGTTAACCAAGAGACCCAGTACTTC. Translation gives CASSLRQVNQETQYF.

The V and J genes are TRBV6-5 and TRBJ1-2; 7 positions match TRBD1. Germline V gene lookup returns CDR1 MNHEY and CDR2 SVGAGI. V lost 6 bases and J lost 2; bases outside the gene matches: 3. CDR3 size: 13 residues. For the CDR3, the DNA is TGTGCCAGCAGAAAGACAGGGAACTATGGCTACACCTTC. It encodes CASRKTGNYGYTF.

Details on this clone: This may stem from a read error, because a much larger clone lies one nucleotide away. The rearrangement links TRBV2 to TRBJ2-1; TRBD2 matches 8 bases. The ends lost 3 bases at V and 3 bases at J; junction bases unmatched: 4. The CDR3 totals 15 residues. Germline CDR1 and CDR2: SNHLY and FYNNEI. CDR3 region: CASSEQAGDYNEQFF. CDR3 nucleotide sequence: TGTGCCAGCAGTGAGCAAGCGGGGGACTACAATGAGCAGTTCTTC.

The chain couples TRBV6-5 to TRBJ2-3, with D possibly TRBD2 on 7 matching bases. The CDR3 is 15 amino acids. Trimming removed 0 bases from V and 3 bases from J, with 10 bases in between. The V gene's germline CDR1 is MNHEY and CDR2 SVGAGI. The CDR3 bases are TGTGCCAGCAGTTACTCGGGGGGGCCGACAGATACGCAGTATTTT. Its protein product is CASSYSGGPTDTQYF.

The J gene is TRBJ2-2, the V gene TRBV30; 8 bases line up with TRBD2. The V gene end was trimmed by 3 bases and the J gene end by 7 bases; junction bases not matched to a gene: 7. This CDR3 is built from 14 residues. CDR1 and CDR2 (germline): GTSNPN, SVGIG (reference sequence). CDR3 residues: CAWRGSGEGGELFF. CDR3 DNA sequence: TGTGCCTGGAGGGGTAGCGGGGAGGGCGGGGAGCTGTTTTTT.

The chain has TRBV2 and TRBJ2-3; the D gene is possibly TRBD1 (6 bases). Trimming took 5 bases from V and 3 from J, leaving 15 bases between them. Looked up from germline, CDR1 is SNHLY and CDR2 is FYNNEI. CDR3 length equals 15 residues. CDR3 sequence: CASSRDRMETDTQYF. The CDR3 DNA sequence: TGTGCCAGCAGTCGCGACAGGATGGAAACAGATACGCAGTATTTT.

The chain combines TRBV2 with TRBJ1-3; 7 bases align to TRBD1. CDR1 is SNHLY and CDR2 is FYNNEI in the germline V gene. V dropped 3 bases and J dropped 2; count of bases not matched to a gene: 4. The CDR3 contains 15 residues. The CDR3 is CASSDAQGAGNTIYF. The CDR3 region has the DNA TGTGCCAGCAGTGACGCTCAGGGGGCTGGAAACACCATATATTTT. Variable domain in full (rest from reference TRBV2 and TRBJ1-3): EPEVTQTPSHQVTQMGQEVILRCVPISNHLYFYWYRQILGQKVEFLVSFYNNEISEKSEIFDDQFSVERPDGSNFTLKIRSTKLEDSAMYFCASSDAQGAGNTIYFGEGSWLTVV.

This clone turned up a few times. The CDR3 is CASSHHRGGANYGYTF. The CDR3, as DNA: TGTGCCAGCAGCCACCATCGGGGGGGAGCTAACTATGGCTACACCTTC. The gene calls are TRBV3-1 (or the pseudogene TRBV3-2) and TRBJ1-2; possibly TRBD1 for D (5 bases). CDR1 is LGHDT and CDR2 is YNNKEL in the germline V gene (reference sequence). Trimming removed 3 bases at V and 0 bases at J, with 14 bases between. The CDR3 consists of 16 residues.

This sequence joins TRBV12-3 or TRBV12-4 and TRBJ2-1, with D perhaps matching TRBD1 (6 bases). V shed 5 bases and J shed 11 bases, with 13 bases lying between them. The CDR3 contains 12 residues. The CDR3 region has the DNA TGTGCCAGCAGTACCAACAGGGCACAGCAGTTCTTC. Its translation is CASSTNRAQQFF.

The DNA for the CDR3 is TGTGCCAGCAGTTTAATAGGGACAGGGGGCTCTTTGGCTTTCTTT. Amino acids: CASSLIGTGGSLAFF. The V gene is TRBV27, the J gene TRBJ1-1, with 12 bases fitting TRBD1. In germline, CDR1 is MNHEY, CDR2 SMNVEV (reference sequence). The junction had 9 bases not matched to a gene; V was cut back by 2 bases and J by 11 bases. CDR3 length: 15 residues.

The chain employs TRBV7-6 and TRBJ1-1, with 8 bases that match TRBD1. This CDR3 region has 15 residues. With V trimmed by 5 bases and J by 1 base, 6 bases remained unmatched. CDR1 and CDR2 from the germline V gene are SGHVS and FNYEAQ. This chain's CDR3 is CASSARQGRNTEAFF. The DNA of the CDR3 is TGTGCCAGCAGCGCCCGACAGGGGAGGAACACTGAAGCTTTCTTT.

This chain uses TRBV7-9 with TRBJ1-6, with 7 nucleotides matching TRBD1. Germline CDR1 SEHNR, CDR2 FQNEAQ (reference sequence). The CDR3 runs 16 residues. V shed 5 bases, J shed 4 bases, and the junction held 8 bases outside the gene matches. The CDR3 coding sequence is TGTGCCAGCAGCACTCCCGGGACAGCGTATAATTCACCCCTCCACTTT. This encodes CASSTPGTAYNSPLHF.

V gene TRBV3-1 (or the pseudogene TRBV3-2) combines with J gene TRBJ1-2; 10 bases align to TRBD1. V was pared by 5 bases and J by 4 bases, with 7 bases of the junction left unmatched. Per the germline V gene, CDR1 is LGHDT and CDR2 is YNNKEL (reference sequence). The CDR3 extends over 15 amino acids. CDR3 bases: TGTGCCAGCAGCTTCCGGGACAGGGGAGGCTATGGCTACACCTTC. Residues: CASSFRDRGGYGYTF.

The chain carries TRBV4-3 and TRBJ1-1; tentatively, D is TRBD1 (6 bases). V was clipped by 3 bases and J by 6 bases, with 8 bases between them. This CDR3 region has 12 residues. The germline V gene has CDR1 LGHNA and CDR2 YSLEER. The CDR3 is CASSHGQSEAFF. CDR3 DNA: TGCGCCAGCAGCCACGGACAGTCTGAAGCTTTCTTT.

CDR3 region: CASSLGYRQGLNYGYTF. In DNA form, the CDR3 reads TGTGCCAGCAGCTTAGGCTATCGACAGGGCTTAAACTATGGCTACACCTTC. The rearrangement uses TRBV7-9 and TRBJ1-2; 7 positions agree with TRBD1. The germline V gene encodes CDR1 SEHNR and CDR2 FQNEAQ (reference sequence). The trim removed 1 base at V and 2 bases at J, leaving 10 bases unmatched. This CDR3 has 17 residues.

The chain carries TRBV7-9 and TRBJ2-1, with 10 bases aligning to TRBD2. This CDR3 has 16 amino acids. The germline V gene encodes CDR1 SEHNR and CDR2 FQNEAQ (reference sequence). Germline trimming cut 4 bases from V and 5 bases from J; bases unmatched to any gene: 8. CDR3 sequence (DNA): TGTGCCAGCAGCTCCAGCGGGGGGGGCAGGAACAATGAGCAGTTCTTC. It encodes CASSSSGGGRNNEQFF.